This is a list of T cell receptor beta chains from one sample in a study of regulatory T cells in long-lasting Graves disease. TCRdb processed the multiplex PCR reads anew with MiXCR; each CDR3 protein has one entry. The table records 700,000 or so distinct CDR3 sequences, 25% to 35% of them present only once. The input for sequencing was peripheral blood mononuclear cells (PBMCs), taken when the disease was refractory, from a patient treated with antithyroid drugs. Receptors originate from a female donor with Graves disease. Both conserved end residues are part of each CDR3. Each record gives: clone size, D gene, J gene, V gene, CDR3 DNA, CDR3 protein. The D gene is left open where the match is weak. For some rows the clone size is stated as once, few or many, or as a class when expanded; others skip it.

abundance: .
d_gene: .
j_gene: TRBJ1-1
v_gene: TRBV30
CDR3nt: TGTGCCTGGACTTCGGCGAACACTGAAGCTTCCTTT
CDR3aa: CAWTSANTEASF

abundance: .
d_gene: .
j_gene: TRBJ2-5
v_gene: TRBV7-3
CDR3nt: TGTGCCAGCAGCTTAACAGTTTACCAGGGTGAAGAGACCCAGTACTTC
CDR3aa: CASSLTVYQGEETQYF

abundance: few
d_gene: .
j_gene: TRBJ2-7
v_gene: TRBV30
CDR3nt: TGTGCCTGGAGAGAGGACACCTACGAGCAGTACTTC
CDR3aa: CAWREDTYEQYF

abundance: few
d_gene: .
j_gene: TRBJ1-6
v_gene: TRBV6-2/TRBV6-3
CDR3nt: TGTGCCAGCAGTTCGGAGGGGAGAGGTGACTCACCCCTCCACTTT
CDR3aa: CASSSEGRGDSPLHF

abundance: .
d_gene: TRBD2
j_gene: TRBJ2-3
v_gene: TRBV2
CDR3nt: TGTGCCAGCAGTTTAGCGGGAGCAGATACGCAGTATTTT
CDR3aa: CASSLAGADTQYF

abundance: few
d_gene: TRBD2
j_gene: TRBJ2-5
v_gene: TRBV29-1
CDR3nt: TGCAGCGTGGGCCTGCGGGGGGAGACCCAGTACTTC
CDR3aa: CSVGLRGETQYF

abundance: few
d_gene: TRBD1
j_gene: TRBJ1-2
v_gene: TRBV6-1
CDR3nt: TGTGCCAGCAGAGAAAGTACAGGGGGGATCAACTATGGCTACACCTTC
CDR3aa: CASRESTGGINYGYTF

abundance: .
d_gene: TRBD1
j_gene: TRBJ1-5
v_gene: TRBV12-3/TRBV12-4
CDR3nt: TGTGCCAGCAGTTTAGCACAGGGGATTAGCAATCAGCCCCAGCATTTT
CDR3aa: CASSLAQGISNQPQHF

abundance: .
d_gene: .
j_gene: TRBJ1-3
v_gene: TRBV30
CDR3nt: TGTGCCTGGACCGGGACACCGAACACCATATATTTT
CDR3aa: CAWTGTPNTIYF

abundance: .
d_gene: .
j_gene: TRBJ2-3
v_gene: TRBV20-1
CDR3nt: TGCAGTGCTAGAATAACCACAGATACGCAGTATTTT
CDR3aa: CSARITTDTQYF

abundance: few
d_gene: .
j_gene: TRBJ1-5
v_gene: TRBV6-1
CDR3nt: TGTGCCAGCAGTATTGGGGGGAGGGGCAATCAGCCCCAGCATTTT
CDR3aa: CASSIGGRGNQPQHF

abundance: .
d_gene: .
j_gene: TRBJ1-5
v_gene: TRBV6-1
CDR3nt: TGTGCCAGCAGCGAGGCGCGCGGGACATTCAATCAGCCCCAGCATTTT
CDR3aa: CASSEARGTFNQPQHF

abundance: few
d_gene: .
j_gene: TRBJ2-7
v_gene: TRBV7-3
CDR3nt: TGTGCCAGCAGCTTGTACTTCTCACCCTACGAGCAGTACTTC
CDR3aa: CASSLYFSPYEQYF

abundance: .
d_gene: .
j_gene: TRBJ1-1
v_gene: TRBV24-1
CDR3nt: TGTGCCACCAGTGCCGGGTACAACACTGAAGCTTTCTTT
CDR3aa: CATSAGYNTEAFF

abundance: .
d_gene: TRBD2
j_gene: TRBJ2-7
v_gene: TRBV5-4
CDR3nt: TGTGCCAGCAGACCGATTACTAGCGACGAGCAGTACTTC
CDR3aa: CASRPITSDEQYF

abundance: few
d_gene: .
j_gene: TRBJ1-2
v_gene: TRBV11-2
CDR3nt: TGTGCCAGCAGCCCCACGACAGGCCCCCCTACTAACTATGGCTACACCTTC
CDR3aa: CASSPTTGPPTNYGYTF

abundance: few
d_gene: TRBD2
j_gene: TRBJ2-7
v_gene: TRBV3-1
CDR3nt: TGTGCCAGCAGCCAGGGCGGGGGAGGTTCCTACGAGCAGTACTTC
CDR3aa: CASSQGGGGSYEQYF

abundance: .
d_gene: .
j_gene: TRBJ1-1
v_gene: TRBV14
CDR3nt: TGTGCCAGCAGCCAAGGGCCCTGGGAGGGAGAGGAAGCTTTCTTT
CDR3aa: CASSQGPWEGEEAFF

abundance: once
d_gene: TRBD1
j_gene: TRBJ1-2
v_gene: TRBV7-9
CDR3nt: TGTGCCAGCAGCTTAGGATCGCAGGGGGCGATTAATGGCTACACCTTC
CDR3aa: CASSLGSQGAINGYTF

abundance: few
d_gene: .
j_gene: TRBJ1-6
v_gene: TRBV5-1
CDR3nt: TGCGCCAGCAGCTTCTCTGGTGACAGGAGAAATTCACCCCTCCACTTT
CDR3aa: CASSFSGDRRNSPLHF

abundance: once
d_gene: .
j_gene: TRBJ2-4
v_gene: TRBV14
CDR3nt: TGTGCCAGCAGCCAAGATCTTCCGGGAGTAGCCAAAAACATTCAGTACTTC
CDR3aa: CASSQDLPGVAKNIQYF

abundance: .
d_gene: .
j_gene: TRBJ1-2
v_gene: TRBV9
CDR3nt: TGTGCCAGCAGGAAAAATGGACTAAACTATGGCTACACCTTC
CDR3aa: CASRKNGLNYGYTF